Here is one T cell receptor beta chain with its context. Its antigen target is currently unknown. No qualities accompany the bases; no much larger clone lies one base away. For repertoire sequencing, TCR beta CDR3 regions were amplified from RNA transcripts. HTBI primers and the Qiagen OneStep RT-PCR kit were used in a first-round RT-PCR, which was followed by a second-round multiplex PCR, size selection and purification. Libraries were sequenced paired-end with 100 bp reads on an Illumina HiSeq2000. For the original study's pipeline: SOAPnuke was used to process the reads, throwing out any read that had adapters, had uncalled bases, had a mean Phred below 15, or lacked an exact constant-primer or identifier match. COPE v1.2.5 was used to merge the high-quality paired reads. Each unique nucleotide sequence was treated as a clonotype, and MiTCR v1.1 was used to align the clonotypes to the IMGT TRB V, D and J references. Analysis was restricted to V-J combinations with a frequency above 0.0001, which covered 99.2% of repertoires. A TCR clonal expansion and chaos score per V-J combination was defined as the ratio of F50 clonal expansion to chaos observed in the TCRdist matrix. Welch's t-statistics and random forest were used to reduce the features to 13 V-J combinations, which were then used as input to a naive Bayes classifier. The similarity between thyroid and blood repertoires was quantified using the Morisita-Horn index. In-frame beta chains were kept once TCRdb had trimmed the public reads at Q25 with fastp and called clones with MiXCR. Every CDR3 protein is listed once, alongside the most common genes and DNA of its rows. TCRdb, rather than the study authors, made the V and J calls. The sample includes about 740,000 distinct CDR3 sequences, with around 40% observed a single time. The ten largest make up 44% of the sample.

The data derive from a study of Graves' ophthalmopathy and Graves' hyperthyroidism (dated by TCRdb to between 2018 and 2020). At the level of the whole study: Peripheral blood was collected at initial diagnosis, prior to any treatment. TCR beta repertoire signatures were used to distinguish Graves' ophthalmopathy from Graves' hyperthyroidism and to predict progression to ophthalmopathy. In total, 135 blood samples were TCR-sequenced: around 42 ophthalmopathy, some 80 hyperthyroidism and 17 hyperthyroidism-to-ophthalmopathy patients. To explore V-J signatures that distinguish ophthalmopathy from hyperthyroidism, a discovery set of 95 to 100 patients was enrolled, made up of around 44 with ophthalmopathy and some 60 with stable hyperthyroidism. An independent validation cohort was composed of 18 hyperthyroidism patients and more than 15 patients who later progressed from hyperthyroidism to ophthalmopathy. T-cell repertoires of thyroid tissue and blood were compared in six hyperthyroidism patients. Following sample collection, hyperthyroidism patients were given methimazole at a starting dose of 30 mg daily, and ophthalmopathy patients were given high-dose intravenous methylprednisolone. Paper-wide results and their limitations: Most of the expanded thyroid clonotypes with a frequency above 0.001 were also detected in blood, and it was suggested that the thyroid immune response may be reflected by blood repertoires. No statistical method was used to set the sample size in advance, and the investigators knew which group each participant was assigned to. The 13-signature model separated ophthalmopathy from stable hyperthyroidism with over 85% sensitivity and almost 84% specificity in cross-validation, and 80%/75% in the test set. In validation, the model predicted ophthalmopathy progression with about 64% sensitivity and roughly 72% specificity; 12 predicted patients were CT-confirmed with GO in a median of roughly 6.8 months.

Trimming costs V 5 bases and J 8 bases, and their ends lie 12 bases apart. The CDR3, from cysteine to phenylalanine, totals 13 residues. Of all the DNA, just the CDR3 is kept, 39 bases in frame from base 1. CDR1 and CDR2 are drawn from the germline V gene: SGHTA, FQGNSA. The ophthalmopathy patients had moderately to severely active disease, with a Clinical Activity Score of 3 or higher, a NOSPECS grade of 4 or higher, and a disease duration of less than 3 months. Patients with other autoimmune diseases, uncontrolled infections, pregnancy or lactation were excluded from the study. Clinical symptoms, serum thyroxine, TRAb, thyroid ultrasound and orbital computed tomography formed the basis of the diagnosis. PBMCs were isolated from approximately 10 ml of fresh peripheral blood by Ficoll-Paque density gradient centrifugation. Total RNA was extracted with Trizol reagent and quality-checked on an Agilent 2100 Bioanalyzer.

The receptor chain draws on TRBV7-2 and TRBJ1-4, and possibly TRBD1, on 5 matching bases. The specimen was peripheral blood. The clonotype comes from an adult man with Graves' ophthalmopathy. The sequence in DNA is TGTGCCAGCAGCCCGGCGGGGCGGGAAAAACTGTTTTTT. Its protein is CASSPAGREKLFF.